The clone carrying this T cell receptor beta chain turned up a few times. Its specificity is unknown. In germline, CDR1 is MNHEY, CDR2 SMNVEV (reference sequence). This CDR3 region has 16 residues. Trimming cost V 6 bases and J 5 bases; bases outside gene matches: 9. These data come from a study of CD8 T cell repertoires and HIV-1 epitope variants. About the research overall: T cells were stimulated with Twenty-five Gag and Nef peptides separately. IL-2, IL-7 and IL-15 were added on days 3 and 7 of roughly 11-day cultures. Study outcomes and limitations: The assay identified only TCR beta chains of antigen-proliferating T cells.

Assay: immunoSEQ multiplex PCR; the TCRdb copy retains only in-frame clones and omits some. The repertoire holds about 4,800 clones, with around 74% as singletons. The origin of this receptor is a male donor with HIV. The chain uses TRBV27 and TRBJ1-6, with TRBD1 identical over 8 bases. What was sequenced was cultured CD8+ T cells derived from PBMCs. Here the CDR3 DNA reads TGTGCCAGCAGCAGGACTAGCAGGGGGCATAATTCACCCCTCCACTTT. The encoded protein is CASSRTSRGHNSPLHF.